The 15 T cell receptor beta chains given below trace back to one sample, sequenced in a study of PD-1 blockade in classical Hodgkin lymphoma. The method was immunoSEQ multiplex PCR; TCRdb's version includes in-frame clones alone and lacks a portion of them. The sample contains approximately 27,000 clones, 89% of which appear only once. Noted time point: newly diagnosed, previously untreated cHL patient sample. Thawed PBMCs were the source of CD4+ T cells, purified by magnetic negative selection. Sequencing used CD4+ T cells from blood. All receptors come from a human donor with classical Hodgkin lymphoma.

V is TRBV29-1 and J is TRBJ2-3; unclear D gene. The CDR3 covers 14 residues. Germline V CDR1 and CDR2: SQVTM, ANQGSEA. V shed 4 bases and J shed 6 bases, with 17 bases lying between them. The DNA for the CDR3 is TGCAGCGTTGGGTGGGCTTCCCCCGCGGATACGCAGTATTTT. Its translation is CSVGWASPADTQYF.

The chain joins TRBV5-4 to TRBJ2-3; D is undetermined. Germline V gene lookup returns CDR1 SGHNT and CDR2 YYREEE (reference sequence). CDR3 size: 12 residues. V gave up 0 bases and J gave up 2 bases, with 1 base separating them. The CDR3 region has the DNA TGTGCCAGCAGCTTGGACACAGATACGCAGTATTTT. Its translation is CASSLDTDTQYF.

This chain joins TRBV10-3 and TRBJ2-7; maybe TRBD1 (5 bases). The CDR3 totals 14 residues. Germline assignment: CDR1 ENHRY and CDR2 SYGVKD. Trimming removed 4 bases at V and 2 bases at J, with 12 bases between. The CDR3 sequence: CAISGSTGPYEQYF. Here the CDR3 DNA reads TGTGCCATCAGTGGATCAACAGGCCCCTACGAGCAGTACTTC.

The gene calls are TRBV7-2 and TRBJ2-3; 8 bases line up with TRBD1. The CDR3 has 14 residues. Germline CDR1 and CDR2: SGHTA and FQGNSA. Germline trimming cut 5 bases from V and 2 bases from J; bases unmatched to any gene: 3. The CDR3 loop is CASSRQGNTDTQYF. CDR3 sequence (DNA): TGTGCCAGCAGCCGACAGGGGAACACAGATACGCAGTATTTT.

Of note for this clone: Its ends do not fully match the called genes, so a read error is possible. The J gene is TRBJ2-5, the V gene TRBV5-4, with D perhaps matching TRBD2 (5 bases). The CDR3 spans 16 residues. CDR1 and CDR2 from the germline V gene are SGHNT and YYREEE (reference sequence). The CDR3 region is CASSRASSMLQGTQYF. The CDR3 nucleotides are TGTGCCAGCAGTCGCGCTAGCAGTATGCTCCAAGGGACCCAGTACTTC. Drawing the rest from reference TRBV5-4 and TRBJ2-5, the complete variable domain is ETGVTQSPTHLIKTRGQQVTLRCSSQSGHNTVSWYQQALGQGPQFIFQYYREEENGRGNFPPRFSGLQFPNYSSELNVNALELDDSALYLCASSRASSMLQGTQYFGPGTRLLVL.

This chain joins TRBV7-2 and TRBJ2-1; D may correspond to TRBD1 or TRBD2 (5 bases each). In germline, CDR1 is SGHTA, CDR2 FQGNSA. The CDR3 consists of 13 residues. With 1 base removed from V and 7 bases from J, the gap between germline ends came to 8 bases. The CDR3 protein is CASSLGGPNEQFF. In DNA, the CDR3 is TGTGCCAGCAGCTTAGGGGGACCTAATGAGCAGTTCTTC.

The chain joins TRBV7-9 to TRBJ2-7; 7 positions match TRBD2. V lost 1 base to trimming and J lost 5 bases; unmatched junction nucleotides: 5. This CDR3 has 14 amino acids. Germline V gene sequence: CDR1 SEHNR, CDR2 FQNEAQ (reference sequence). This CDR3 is CASSLGGSPHEQYF. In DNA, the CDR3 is TGTGCCAGCAGCTTAGGCGGGAGTCCCCACGAGCAGTACTTC.

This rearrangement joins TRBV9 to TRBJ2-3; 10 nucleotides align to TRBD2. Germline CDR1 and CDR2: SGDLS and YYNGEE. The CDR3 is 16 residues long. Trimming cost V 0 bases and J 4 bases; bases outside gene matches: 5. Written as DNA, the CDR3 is TGTGCCAGCAGCGTAGTTAGCGGGAGGTCCGCAGATACGCAGTATTTT. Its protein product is CASSVVSGRSADTQYF.

In nucleotides, the CDR3 is TGTGCCAGCAGCTTGGGCAGACCTAGCACAGATACGCAGTATTTT. Protein: CASSLGRPSTDTQYF. The V gene is TRBV5-4, the J gene TRBJ2-3; D ambiguous. The CDR3 spans 15 residues. Germline V gene data show CDR1 as SGHNT and CDR2 as YYREEE (reference sequence). Trimming took 0 bases from V and 0 from J, leaving 8 bases between them.

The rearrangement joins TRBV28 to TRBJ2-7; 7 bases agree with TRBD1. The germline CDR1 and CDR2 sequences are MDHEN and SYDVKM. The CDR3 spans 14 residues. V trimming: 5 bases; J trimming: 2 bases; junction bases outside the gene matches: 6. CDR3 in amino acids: CASSAPGTAYEQYF. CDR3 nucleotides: TGTGCCAGCAGTGCCCCCGGGACAGCCTACGAGCAGTACTTC.

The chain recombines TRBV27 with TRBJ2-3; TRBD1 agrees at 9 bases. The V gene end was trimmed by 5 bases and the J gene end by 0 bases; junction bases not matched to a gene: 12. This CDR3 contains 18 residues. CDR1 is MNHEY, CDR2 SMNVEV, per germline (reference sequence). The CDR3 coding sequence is TGTGCCAGCAGTCGCCCAATCGGACAGGGGTGGAGCACAGATACGCAGTATTTT. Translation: CASSRPIGQGWSTDTQYF.

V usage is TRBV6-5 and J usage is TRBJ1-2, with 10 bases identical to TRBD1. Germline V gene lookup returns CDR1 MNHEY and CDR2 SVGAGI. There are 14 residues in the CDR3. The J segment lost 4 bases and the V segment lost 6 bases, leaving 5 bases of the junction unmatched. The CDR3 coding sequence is TGTGCCAGCAGGGGGACAGGGGTTCTCTATGGCTACACCTTC. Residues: CASRGTGVLYGYTF.

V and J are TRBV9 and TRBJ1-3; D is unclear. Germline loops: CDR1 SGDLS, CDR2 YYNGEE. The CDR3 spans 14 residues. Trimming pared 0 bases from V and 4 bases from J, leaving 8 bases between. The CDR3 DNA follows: TGTGCCAGCAGCGTAGAGCTTCGGGGAAACACCATATATTTT. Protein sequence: CASSVELRGNTIYF.

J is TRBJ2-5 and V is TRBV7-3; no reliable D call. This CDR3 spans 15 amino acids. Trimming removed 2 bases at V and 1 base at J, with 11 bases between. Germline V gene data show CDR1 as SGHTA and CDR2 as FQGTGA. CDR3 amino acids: CASSLGAGGQETQYF. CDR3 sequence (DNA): TGTGCCAGCAGCTTAGGAGCTGGTGGCCAAGAGACCCAGTACTTC.

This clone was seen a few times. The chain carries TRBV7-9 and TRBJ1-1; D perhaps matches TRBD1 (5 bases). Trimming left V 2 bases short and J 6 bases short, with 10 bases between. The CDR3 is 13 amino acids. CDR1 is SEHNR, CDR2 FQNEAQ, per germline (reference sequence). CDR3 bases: TGTGCCAGCAGCTTATGGGGGGAACCTGAAGCTTTCTTT. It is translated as CASSLWGEPEAFF.